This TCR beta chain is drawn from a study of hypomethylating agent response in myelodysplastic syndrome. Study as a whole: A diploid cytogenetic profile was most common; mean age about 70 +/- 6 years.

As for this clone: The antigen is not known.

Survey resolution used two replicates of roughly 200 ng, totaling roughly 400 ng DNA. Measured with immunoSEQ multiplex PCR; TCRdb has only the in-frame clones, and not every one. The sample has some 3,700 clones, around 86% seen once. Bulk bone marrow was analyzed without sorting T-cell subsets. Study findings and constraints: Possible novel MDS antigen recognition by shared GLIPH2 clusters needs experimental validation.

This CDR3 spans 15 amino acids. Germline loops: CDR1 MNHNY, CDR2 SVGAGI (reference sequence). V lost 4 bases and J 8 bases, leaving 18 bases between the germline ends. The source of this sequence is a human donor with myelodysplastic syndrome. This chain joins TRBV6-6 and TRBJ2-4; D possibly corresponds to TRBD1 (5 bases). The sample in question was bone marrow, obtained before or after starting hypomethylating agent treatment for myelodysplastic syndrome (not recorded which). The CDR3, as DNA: TGTGCCAGCAGTTCCGGCGCAGGGCTACTGGACATTCAGTACTTC. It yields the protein CASSSGAGLLDIQYF.